This T cell receptor (beta chain) came from a study of identical twins. TCRdb called the 5' RACE reads again in MiXCR, with one record for every CDR3 protein. The sample lists around 1.7 million distinct CDR3 sequences, roughly 35% occurring once. Study results and limitations: Excess sharing by twins proved weaker in beta out-of-frame sequences.

V was pared by 5 bases and J by 6 bases, with 13 bases between. Looked up from germline, CDR1 is SGHDN and CDR2 is FVKESK. This CDR3 spans 13 amino acids. Remarks on this clonotype: The antigen is not known.

The chain employs TRBV14 and TRBJ1-2; the D gene is possibly TRBD1 (5 bases). Sequencing used cord blood. The source is a newborn girl in good health. CDR3 in amino acids: CASSEQVFHGYTF. CDR3 sequence (DNA): TGTGCCAGCAGCGAACAGGTCTTTCATGGCTACACCTTC.